This entry is about one T cell receptor beta chain. As handled by the study authors: By means of reference gene primer amplification, nucleated cell counts were estimated. Produced via immunoSEQ multiplex PCR; TCRdb's table is partial and in-frame only. D and trimming come from the DNA, and the V and J calls and clone size come from that table. This sample has over 200,000 clones, with 80% to 90% found just once. The CDR3 runs to 15 residues. CDR1 and CDR2 (germline): KGHSH, LQKENI. V dropped 3 bases and J dropped 5; count of bases not matched to a gene: 7. These data come from a study of blood T cell repertoires in COVID-19. Across the study: Samples taken during acute and convalescent COVID-19 were collected in the United States, Italy and Spain. Sources were T cells, B-cell-depleted T cells, or PBMCs; the material itself was cDNA or gDNA.

The receptor was derived from a woman between 40 and 50 years old with active or convalescent COVID-19. The specimen was peripheral blood. V and J are TRBV18 and TRBJ1-1; 9 bases line up with TRBD1. CDR3 nucleotides: TGTGCCAGCTCACCCACGACAGGGGGTGATACTGAAGCTTTCTTT. Protein product: CASSPTTGGDTEAFF.